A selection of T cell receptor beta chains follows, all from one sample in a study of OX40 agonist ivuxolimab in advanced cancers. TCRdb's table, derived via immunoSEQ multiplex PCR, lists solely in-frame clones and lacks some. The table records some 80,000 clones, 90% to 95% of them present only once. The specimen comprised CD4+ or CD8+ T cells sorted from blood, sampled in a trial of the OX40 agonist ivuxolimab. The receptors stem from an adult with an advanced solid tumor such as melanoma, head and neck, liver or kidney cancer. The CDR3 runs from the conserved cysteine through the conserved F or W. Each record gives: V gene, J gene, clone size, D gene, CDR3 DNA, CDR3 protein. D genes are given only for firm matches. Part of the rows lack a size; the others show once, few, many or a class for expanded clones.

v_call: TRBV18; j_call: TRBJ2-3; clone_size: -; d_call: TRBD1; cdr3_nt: TGTGCCAGCTCACCCCACGACAGGGCGAGCACAGATACGCAGTATTTT; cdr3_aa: CASSPHDRASTDTQYF
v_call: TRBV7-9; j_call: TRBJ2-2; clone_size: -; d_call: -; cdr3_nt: TGTGCCAGCAGCCCGCGGGGGCGGGAAAGCGGGGAGCTGTTTTTT; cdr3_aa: CASSPRGRESGELFF
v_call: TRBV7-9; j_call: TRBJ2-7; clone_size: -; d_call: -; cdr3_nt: TGTGCCAGCAGCTTAGAGCAAGGGGTATTCCACGAGCAGTACTTC; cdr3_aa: CASSLEQGVFHEQYF
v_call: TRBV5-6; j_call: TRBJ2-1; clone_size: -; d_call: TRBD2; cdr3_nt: TGTGCCAGCAGCTTGGCCGTCTTGAGACTAGCTGGGAGTAATGAGCAGTTCTTC; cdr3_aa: CASSLAVLRLAGSNEQFF
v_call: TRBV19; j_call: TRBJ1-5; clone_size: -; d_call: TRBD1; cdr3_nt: TGTGCCAGTAGTATTAAGGTTTTGGGGACAGTCCTATGGAATCAGCCCCAGCATTTT; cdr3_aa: CASSIKVLGTVLWNQPQHF
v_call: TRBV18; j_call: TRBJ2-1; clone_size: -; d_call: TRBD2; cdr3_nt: TGTGCCAGCTCACCACCTCCCAGCGGGGATAATGAGCAGTTCTTC; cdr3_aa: CASSPPPSGDNEQFF
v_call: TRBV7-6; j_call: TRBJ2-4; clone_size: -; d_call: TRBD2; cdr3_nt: TGTGCCAGCAGCTCAACGGCTAGCGGGGCGGAAAACATTCAGTACTTC; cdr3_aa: CASSSTASGAENIQYF
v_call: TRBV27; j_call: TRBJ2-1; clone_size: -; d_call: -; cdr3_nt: TGTGCCAGCAGTTTGGGCAGGGGCTACAATGAGCAGTTCTTC; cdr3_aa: CASSLGRGYNEQFF
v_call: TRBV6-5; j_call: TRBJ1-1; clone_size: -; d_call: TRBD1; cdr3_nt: TGTGCCAGCAGTTATCTCCAGGGGGCCACTGAAGCTTTCTTT; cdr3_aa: CASSYLQGATEAFF
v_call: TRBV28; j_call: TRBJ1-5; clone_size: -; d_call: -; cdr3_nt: TGTGCCAGCAGTTTAGGCGAGTATAGCAATCAGCCCCAGCATTTT; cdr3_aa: CASSLGEYSNQPQHF
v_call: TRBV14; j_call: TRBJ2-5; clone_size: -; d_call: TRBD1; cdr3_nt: TGTGCCAGCAGCCAAGATTTGACAGGGCCCAGCGTCGAGGAAGAGACCCAGTACTTC; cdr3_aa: CASSQDLTGPSVEEETQYF
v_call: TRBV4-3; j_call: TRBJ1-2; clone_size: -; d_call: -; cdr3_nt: TGCGCCAGCAGCCAAGGCCAGGGGATTGCTAACTATGGCTACACCTTC; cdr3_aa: CASSQGQGIANYGYTF
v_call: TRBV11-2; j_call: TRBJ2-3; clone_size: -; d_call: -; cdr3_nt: TGTGCCAGCAGCTTCTGGGCCGATACGCAGTATTTT; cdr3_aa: CASSFWADTQYF
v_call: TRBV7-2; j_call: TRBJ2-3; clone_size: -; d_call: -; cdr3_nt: TGTGCCAGCAGCTCGGGGACATCGCCAGATACGCAGTATTTT; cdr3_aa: CASSSGTSPDTQYF
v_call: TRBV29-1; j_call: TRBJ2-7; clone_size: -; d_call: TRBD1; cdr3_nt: TGCAGCGCCGCGGACAGGGCGAGCTCCTACGAGCAGTACTTC; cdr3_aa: CSAADRASSYEQYF
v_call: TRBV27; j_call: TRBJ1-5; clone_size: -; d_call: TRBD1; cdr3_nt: TGTGCCAGCAGTCCAGGGGGCAGCAATCAGCCCCAGCATTTT; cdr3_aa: CASSPGGSNQPQHF
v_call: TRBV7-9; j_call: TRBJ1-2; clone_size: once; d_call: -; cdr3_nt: TGTGCCAGCAGCCACCAGGACCACTACTATGGCTACACCTTC; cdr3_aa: CASSHQDHYYGYTF
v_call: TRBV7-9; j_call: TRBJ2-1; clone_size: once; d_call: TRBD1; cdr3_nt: TGTGCCAGCAGCCCCGGGACAGCTTCCAATGAGCAGTTCTTC; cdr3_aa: CASSPGTASNEQFF
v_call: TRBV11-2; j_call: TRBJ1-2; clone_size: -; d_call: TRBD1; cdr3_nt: TGTGCCAGCAGCTTCCTGACAGGGGGCTCGAGCTATGGCTACACCTTC; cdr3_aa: CASSFLTGGSSYGYTF
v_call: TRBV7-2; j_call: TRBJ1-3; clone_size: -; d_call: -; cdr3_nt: TGTGCCAGCAGCCCCCCGAAAGGGGTCGGAAACACCATATATTTT; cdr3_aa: CASSPPKGVGNTIYF
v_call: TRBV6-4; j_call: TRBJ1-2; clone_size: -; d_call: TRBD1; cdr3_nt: TGTGCCACCCTCCGTCGGGACAGGGGCTTC; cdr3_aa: CATLRRDRGF
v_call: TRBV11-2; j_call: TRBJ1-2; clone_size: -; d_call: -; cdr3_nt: TGTGCCAGCAGCTCCAGAGCGAACCCAAGGGACTATGGCTACACCTTC; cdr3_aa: CASSSRANPRDYGYTF
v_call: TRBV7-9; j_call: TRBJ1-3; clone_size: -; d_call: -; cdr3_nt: TGTGCCAGCAGGGGGGGAAACACCATATATTTT; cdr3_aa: CASRGGNTIYF
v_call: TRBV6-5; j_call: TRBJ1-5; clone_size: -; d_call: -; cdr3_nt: TGTGCCAGCAGTAACAGGGCTATAAGCAATCAGCCCCAGCATTTT; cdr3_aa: CASSNRAISNQPQHF
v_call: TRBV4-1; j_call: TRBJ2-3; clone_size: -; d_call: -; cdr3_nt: TGCGCCAGCAGCCAAGATCCGGGGCCCTACAGTACAGATACGCAGTATTTT; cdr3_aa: CASSQDPGPYSTDTQYF
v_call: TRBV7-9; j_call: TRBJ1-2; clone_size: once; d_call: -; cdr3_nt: TGTGCCAGCAGCCCGGACATGGGCCTTTACAGAAATGGCTACACCTTC; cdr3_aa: CASSPDMGLYRNGYTF
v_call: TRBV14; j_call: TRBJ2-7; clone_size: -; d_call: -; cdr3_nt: TGTGCCAGCAGCCAAGAGGACCCGATTCCCCGCTCCTACGAGCAGTACTTC; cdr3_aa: CASSQEDPIPRSYEQYF
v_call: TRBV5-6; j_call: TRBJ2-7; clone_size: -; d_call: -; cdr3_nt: TGTGCCAGCAGCTTGGGAGGCGGCTACGAGCAGTACTTC; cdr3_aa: CASSLGGGYEQYF
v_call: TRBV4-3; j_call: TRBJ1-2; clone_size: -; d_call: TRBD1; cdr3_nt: TGCGCCAGCAGCCCCCGACAGGGTCACTATGGCTACACCTTC; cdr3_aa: CASSPRQGHYGYTF
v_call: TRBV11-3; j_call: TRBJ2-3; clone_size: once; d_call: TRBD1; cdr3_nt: TGTGCCAGCAGCTTAGCAACCGGGACAGGGCTCAGAGATACGCAGTATTTT; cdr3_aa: CASSLATGTGLRDTQYF
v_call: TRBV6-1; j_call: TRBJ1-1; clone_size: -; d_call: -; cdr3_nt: TGTGCCAGCAATTATTATAGGGAAAACACTGAAGCTTTCTTT; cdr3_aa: CASNYYRENTEAFF
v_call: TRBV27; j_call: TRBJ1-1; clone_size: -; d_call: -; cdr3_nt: TGTGCCAGCAGTTTAACTACGGGGGGAAACACTGAAGCTTTCTTT; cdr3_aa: CASSLTTGGNTEAFF
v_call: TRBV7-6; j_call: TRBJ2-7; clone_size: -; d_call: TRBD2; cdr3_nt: TGTGCCAGCAGCTTGGCTCCTAGCGGGAGGGCCGACGAGCAGTACTTC; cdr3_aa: CASSLAPSGRADEQYF
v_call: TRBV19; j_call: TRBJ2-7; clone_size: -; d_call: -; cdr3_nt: TGTGCCAGTTCCCATTACCCGGACAGCGACTACGAGCAGTACTTC; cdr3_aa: CASSHYPDSDYEQYF
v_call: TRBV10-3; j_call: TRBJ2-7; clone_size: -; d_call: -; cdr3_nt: TGTGCCATCAAGGGTGGGGGTTCCTACGAGCAGTACTTC; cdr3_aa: CAIKGGGSYEQYF
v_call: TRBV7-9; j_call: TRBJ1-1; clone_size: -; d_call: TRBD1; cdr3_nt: TGTGCCAGCAGCTCCCAGGGGGGGAACACTGAAGCTTTCTTT; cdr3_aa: CASSSQGGNTEAFF
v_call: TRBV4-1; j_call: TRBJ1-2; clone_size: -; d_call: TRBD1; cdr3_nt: TGCGCCAGCAGCCAAGACGCAGGGGGCGTCTATGGCTACACCTTC; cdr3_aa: CASSQDAGGVYGYTF
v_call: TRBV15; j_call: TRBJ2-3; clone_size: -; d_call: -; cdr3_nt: TGTGCCACCAGCTGGAAGGGGAGCACAGATACGCAGTATTTT; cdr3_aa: CATSWKGSTDTQYF
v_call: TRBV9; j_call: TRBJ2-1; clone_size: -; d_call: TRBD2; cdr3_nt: TGTGCCAGCAACGGGGGGGTTACCCCCAATGAGCAGTTCTTC; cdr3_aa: CASNGGVTPNEQFF
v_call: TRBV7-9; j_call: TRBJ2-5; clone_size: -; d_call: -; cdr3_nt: TGTGCCAGCAGCTGGGCCCCTAGGGGGGGGGAGACCCAGTACTTC; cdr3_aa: CASSWAPRGGETQYF